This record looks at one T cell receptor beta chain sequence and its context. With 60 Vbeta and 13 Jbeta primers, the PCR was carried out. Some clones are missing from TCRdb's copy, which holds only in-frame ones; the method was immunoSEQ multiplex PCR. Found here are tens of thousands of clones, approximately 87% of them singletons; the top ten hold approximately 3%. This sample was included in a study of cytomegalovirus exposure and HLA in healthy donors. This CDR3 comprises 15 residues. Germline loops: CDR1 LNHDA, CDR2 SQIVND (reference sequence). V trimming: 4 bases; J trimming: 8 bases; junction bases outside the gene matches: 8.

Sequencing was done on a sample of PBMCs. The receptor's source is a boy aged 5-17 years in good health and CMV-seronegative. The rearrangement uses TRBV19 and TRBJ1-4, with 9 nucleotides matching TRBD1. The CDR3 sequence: CASSKQGAPGEKLFF. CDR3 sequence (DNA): TGTGCCAGTAGTAAACAGGGGGCGCCTGGGGAAAAACTGTTTTTT.